This entry describes one T cell receptor (beta chain). Germline CDR1 reads LNHDA; CDR2 reads SQIVND (reference sequence). V shed 5 bases and J 9 bases; nucleotides not matched to a gene: 7. The CDR3 sequence is 13 residues long. The entry originates in a study of blood T cell repertoires in COVID-19. Study-level information: Spain, Italy and the United States supplied samples that represented acute and convalescent COVID-19.

In the authors' methods: Estimation of nucleated cell counts relied on the amplification of reference gene primers. Sequencing was performed with immunoSEQ multiplex PCR; in TCRdb, only in-frame clones are kept and a portion is missing. V, J and clone size were drawn from that table, and D and trimming were deduced from the DNA. The data hold 87,000 or so clones, with 75% to 90% observed a single time. V is TRBV19 and J is TRBJ1-1; 9 positions agree with TRBD1. Sample: peripheral blood. The source is a woman in her 50s with active or convalescent COVID-19. The DNA for the CDR3 is TGTGCCAGTAGTCTCGAACAGGGGGCGAAAGCTTTCTTT. It yields the protein CASSLEQGAKAFF.